These T cell receptor beta chains were read from a single sample in a study of T cell responses to AZD1222 COVID-19 vaccine. Some clones are missing from TCRdb's copy, which holds only in-frame ones; the method was immunoSEQ multiplex PCR. This sample has about 130,000 clones, with roughly 80% found just once. Source: peripheral blood, taken on day 0 of AZD1222 vaccination. Receptors were obtained from an adult in good health. The CDR3 runs from the conserved cysteine through the conserved F or W. The D gene is left open where the match is weak. Rows give clone size only sometimes, using once, few, many, or a class for an expanded clone.

>TRBV27|TRBJ1-3|-|-
TGTGCCAGCAGTTTGGCAGGTCAAAGCACCATATATTTT
CASSLAGQSTIYF
>TRBV6-5|TRBJ1-5|-|-
TGTGCCAGCACCCAGGCAGGGGGCAATCAGCCCCAGCATTTT
CASTQAGGNQPQHF
>TRBV6-5|TRBJ2-2|-|-
TGTGCCAGCAAACGAGGGGGAACCGGGGAGCTGTTTTTT
CASKRGGTGELFF
>TRBV2|TRBJ2-7|-|many
TGTGCCAGCAGTCCCTCGACAGTCGGCCTAAACGAGCAGTACTTC
CASSPSTVGLNEQYF
>TRBV9|TRBJ2-7|TRBD2|-
TGTGCCAGCAGCGTACCTAGCGGGAGGATGAGGGCCTCCTACGAGCAGTACTTC
CASSVPSGRMRASYEQYF
>TRBV27|TRBJ1-5|-|-
TGTGCCAGCAGTTTTGGAAATCAGCCCCAGCATTTT
CASSFGNQPQHF
>TRBV5-6|TRBJ1-6|-|-
TGTGCCAGCAGCTTGTCTGGGGACACAAGCTCCTATAATTCACCCCTCCACTTT
CASSLSGDTSSYNSPLHF
>TRBV10-3|TRBJ1-2|-|-
TGTGCCATCAGTGGAGGGGTATGGGATGGCTACACCTTC
CAISGGVWDGYTF
>TRBV6-5|TRBJ1-6|-|once
TGTGCCAGCAGTTCTGGACCGCATAATTCACCCCTCCACTTT
CASSSGPHNSPLHF
>TRBV28|TRBJ1-5|-|-
TGTGCCACCAAAAGCCGACAAAGCAATCAGCCCCAGCATTTT
CATKSRQSNQPQHF
>TRBV10-1|TRBJ2-2|-|-
TGCGCCAGCAGTCCTAGCAGTGAGAGGACCGGGGAGCTGTTTTTT
CASSPSSERTGELFF
>TRBV5-1|TRBJ1-1|-|-
TGCGCCAGCAGCTTGGGCCCCCAGTCCACTGAAGCTTTCTTT
CASSLGPQSTEAFF
>TRBV27|TRBJ1-4|-|-
TGTGCCAGCAGTTCTGCGGGGGACCCTAATGAAAAACTGTTTTTT
CASSSAGDPNEKLFF
>TRBV29-1|TRBJ1-1|-|-
TGCAGCGTTGAAAGTCGAGTCGAAGCTTTCTTT
CSVESRVEAFF
>TRBV14|TRBJ2-7|-|-
TGTGCCAGCAGCCTCACCTACGAGCAGTACTTC
CASSLTYEQYF
>TRBV5-1|TRBJ2-7|-|-
TGCGCCAGCAGCTTGGGGGACAACCCCTACGAGCAGTACTTC
CASSLGDNPYEQYF
>TRBV5-1|TRBJ1-3|-|-
TGCGCCAGCAGCTTTGTGGGAAGTGGAAACACCATATATTTT
CASSFVGSGNTIYF
>TRBV5-6|TRBJ1-6|-|-
TGTGCCAGTTCAGACAGGTCCCTCAATTCACCCCTCCACTTT
CASSDRSLNSPLHF
>TRBV19|TRBJ1-5|-|-
TGTGCCTCAAATGAGGGGGGCAATCAGCCCCAGCATTTT
CASNEGGNQPQHF
>TRBV15|TRBJ1-5|-|-
TGTGCCACCAGCAGAGATAGGGGGGAAAATCAGCCCCAGCATTTT
CATSRDRGENQPQHF
>TRBV7-9|TRBJ2-3|TRBD1|-
TGTGCCAGCAGCCGGGACAGCCCTAGCACAGATACGCAGTATTTT
CASSRDSPSTDTQYF
>TRBV5-6|TRBJ1-6|TRBD1|-
TGTGCCAGCAGCTTGGGCAGGGGGAATTCACCCCTCCACTTT
CASSLGRGNSPLHF
>TRBV28|TRBJ1-5|TRBD1|-
TGTGCCAGCAACTATGGGACAGGGGTGGTACAGCCCCAGCATTTT
CASNYGTGVVQPQHF